One sample yielded the 3 T cell receptor beta chains listed below, sequenced in a study of T cells after yellow fever vaccination. Each CDR3 protein is one row after TCRdb ran MiXCR on the 5' RACE reads. This sample has under 700,000 distinct CDR3 sequences; approximately 16% occur once, and the top ten carry around a sixth. Material: PBMCs, obtained 5 days after the first yellow fever vaccination. These receptors all come from a man aged 18-30 years who received the YFV17D yellow fever vaccine.

This clonotype showed up just a few times. The genes are TRBV28 and TRBJ1-4, with D unresolved. CDR1 and CDR2 from the germline V gene are MDHEN and SYDVKM. The CDR3 has 14 residues. The V and J ends lost 10 bases and 8 bases respectively, with 20 bases between them. The CDR3 nucleotides are TGTGCCACTAACCCACCCGGCAGTAGAGAAAAACTGTTTTTT. This translates into CATNPPGSREKLFF.

This clonotype occurred a few times. The CDR3 DNA is TGTGCCAGCTCACGGGACAGAACCTACGAGCAGTACGTC. Its protein product is CASSRDRTYEQYV. V gene TRBV18 combines with J gene TRBJ2-7; 7 bases agree with TRBD1. The V segment lost 4 bases and the J segment 2 bases; nucleotides outside the gene matches: 2. There are 13 residues in the CDR3. Germline V lookup: CDR1 KGHSH, CDR2 LQKENI.

This chain joins TRBV19 and TRBJ1-1; possible D gene TRBD1, 5 bases. V was cut by 3 bases and J by 1 base, with 9 bases left in between. The CDR3 sequence is 14 residues long. Germline V CDR1 and CDR2: LNHDA, SQIVND (reference sequence). The CDR3 region is CASSIAGTNTEAFF. Here the CDR3 DNA reads TGTGCCAGTAGTATCGCGGGGACGAACACTGAAGCTTTCTTT.